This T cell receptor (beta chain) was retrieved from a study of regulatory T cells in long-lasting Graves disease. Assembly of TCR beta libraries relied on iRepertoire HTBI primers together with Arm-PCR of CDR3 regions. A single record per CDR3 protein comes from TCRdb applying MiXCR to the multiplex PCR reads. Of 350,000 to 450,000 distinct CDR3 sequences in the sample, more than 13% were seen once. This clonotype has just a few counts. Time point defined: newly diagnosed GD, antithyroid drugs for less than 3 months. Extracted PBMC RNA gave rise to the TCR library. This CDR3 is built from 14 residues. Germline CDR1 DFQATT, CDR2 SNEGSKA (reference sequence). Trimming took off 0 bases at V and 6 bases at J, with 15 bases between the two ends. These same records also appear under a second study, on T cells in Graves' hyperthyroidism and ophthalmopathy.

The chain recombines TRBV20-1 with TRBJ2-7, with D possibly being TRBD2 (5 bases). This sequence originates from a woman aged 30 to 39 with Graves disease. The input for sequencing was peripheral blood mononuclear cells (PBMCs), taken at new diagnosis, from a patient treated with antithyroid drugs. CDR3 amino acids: CSARDAGKGSEQYF. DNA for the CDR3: TGCAGTGCTAGAGACGCCGGGAAGGGATCCGAGCAGTACTTC.